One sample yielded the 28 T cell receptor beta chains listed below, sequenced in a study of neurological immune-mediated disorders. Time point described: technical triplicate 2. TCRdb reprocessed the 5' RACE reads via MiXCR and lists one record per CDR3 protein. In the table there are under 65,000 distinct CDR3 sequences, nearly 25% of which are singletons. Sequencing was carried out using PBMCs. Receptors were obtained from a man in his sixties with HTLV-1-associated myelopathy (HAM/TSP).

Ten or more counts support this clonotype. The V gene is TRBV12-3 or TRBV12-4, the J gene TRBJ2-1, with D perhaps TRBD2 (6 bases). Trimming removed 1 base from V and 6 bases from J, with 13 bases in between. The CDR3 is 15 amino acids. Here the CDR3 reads CASSLGQGGRNEQFF. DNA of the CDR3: TGTGCCAGCAGTTTAGGGCAGGGAGGTCGCAATGAGCAGTTCTTC.

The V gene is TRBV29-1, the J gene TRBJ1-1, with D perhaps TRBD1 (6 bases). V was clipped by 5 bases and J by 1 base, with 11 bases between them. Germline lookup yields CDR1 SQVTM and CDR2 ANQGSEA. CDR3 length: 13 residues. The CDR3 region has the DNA TGCAGCGTTACAGGGTTGGGGAACACTGAAGCTTTCTTT. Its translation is CSVTGLGNTEAFF.

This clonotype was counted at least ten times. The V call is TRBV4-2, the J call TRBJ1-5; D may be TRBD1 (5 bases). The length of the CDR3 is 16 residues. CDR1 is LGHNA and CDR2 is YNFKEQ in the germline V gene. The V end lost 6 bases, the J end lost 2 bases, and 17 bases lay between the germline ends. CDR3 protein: CASSPVGERGNQPQHF. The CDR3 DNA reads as TGTGCCAGCAGTCCCGTGGGGGAACGGGGCAATCAGCCCCAGCATTTT.

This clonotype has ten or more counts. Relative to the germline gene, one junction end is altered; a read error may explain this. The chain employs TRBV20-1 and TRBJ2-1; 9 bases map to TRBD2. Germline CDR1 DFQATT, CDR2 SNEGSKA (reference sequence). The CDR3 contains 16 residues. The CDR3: CSASPGANRGLARVLF. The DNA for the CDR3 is TGCAGTGCTAGCCCAGGGGCCAACAGGGGACTAGCTCGGGTCCTCTTC.

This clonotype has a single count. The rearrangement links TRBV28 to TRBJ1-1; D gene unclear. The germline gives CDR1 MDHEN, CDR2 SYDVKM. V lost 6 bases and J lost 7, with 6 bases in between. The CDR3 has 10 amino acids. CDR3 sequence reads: CASRGFEAFF. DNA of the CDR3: TGTGCCAGCAGGGGGTTTGAAGCTTTCTTT.

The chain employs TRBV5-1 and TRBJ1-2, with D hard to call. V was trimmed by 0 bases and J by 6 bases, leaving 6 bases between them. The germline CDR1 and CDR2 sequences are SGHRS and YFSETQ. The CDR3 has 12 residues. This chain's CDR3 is CASSLEGNGYTF. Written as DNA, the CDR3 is TGCGCCAGCAGCTTGGAGGGCAATGGCTACACCTTC. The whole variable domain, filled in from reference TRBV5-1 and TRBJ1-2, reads KAGVTQTPRYLIKTRGQQVTLSCSPISGHRSVSWYQQTPGQGLQFLFEYFSETQRNKGNFPGRFSGRQFSNSRSEMNVSTLELGDSALYLCASSLEGNGYTFGSGTRLTVV.

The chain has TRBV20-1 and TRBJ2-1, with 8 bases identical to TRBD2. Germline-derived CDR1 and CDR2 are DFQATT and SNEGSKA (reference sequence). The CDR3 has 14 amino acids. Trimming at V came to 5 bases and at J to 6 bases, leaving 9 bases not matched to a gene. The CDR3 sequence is CSAEGTSGINEQFF. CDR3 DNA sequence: TGCAGTGCTGAGGGGACTAGTGGGATCAATGAGCAGTTCTTC.

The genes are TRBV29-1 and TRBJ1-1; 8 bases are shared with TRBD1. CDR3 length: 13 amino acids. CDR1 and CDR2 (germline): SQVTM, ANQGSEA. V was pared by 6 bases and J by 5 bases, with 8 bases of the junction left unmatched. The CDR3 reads CSVVTGVGTEAFF. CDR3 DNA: TGCAGCGTCGTGACAGGGGTGGGAACTGAAGCTTTCTTT.

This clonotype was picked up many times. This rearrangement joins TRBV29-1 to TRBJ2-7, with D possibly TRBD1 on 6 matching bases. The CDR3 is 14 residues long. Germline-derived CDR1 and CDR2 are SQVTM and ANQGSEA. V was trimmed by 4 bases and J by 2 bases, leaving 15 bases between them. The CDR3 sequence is CSVGRGSGTYEQYF. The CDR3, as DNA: TGCAGCGTTGGTAGGGGGTCTGGAACCTACGAGCAGTACTTC.

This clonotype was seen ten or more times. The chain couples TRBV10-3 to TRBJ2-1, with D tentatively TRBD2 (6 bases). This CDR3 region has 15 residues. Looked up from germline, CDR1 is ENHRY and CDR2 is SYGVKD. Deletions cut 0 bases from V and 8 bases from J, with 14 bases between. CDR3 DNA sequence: TGTGCCATCAGTGAGTCTACTAGCCCACCCGATGAGCAGTTCTTC. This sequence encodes CAISESTSPPDEQFF.

CDR3 protein: CATSMETNTEAFF. CDR3 nucleotides: TGTGCCACCAGCATGGAAACCAACACTGAAGCTTTCTTT. The genes are TRBV15 and TRBJ1-1; D uncertain. Germline CDR1 and CDR2: LNHNV and YYDKDF (reference sequence). This CDR3 is built from 13 residues. V was trimmed by 4 bases and J by 2 bases, leaving 8 bases between them.

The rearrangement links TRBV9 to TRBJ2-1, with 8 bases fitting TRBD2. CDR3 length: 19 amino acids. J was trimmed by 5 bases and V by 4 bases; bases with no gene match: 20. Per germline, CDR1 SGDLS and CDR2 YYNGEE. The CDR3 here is CASSSPPGLVGRSNNEQFF. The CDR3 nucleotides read TGTGCCAGCAGCTCCCCTCCGGGACTAGTGGGGAGATCCAACAATGAGCAGTTCTTC.

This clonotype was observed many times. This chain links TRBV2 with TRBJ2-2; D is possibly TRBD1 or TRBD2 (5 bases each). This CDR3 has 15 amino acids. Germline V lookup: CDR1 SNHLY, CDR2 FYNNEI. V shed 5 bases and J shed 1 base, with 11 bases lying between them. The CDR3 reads CASSQGGGNTGELFF. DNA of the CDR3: TGTGCCAGCAGTCAAGGTGGGGGGAACACCGGGGAGCTGTTTTTT.

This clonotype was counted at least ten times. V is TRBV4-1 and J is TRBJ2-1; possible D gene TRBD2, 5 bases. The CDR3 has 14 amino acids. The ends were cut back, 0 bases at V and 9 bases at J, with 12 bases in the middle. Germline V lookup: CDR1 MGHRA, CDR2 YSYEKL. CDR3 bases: TGCGCCAGCAGCCAAGAACGGACTTACGGTGAGCAGTTCTTC. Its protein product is CASSQERTYGEQFF.

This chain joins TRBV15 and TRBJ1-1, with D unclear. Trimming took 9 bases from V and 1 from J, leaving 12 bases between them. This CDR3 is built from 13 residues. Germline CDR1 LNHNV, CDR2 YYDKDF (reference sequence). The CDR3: CATGWTKNTEAFF. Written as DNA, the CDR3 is TGTGCCACGGGGTGGACTAAGAACACTGAAGCTTTCTTT. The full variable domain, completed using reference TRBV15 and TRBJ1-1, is DAMVIQNPRYQVTQFGKPVTLSCSQTLNHNVMYWYQQKSSQAPKLLFHYYDKDFNNEADTPDNFQSRRPNTSFCFLDIRSPGLGDTAMYLCATGWTKNTEAFFGQGTRLTVV.

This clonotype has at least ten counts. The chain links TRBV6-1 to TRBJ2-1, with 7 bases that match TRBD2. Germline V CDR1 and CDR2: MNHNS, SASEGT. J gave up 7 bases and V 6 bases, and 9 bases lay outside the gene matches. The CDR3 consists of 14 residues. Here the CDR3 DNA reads TGTGCCAGCAGCTCGAGCGGGGCAAGTAATGAGCAGTTCTTC. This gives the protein CASSSSGASNEQFF.

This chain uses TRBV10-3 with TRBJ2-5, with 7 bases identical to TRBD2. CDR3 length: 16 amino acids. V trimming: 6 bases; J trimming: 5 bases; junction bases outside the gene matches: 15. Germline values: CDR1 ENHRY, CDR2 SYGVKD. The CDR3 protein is CAISAMDLTAGETQYF. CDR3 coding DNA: TGTGCCATCAGCGCGATGGACTTAACAGCGGGGGAGACCCAGTACTTC.

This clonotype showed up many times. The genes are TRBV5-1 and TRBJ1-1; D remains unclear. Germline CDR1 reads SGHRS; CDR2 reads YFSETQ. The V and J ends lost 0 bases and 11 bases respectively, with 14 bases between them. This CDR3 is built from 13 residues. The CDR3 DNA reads TGCGCCAGCAGCTTGGAGAGAGCCACGGCTGCTTTCTTT. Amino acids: CASSLERATAAFF.

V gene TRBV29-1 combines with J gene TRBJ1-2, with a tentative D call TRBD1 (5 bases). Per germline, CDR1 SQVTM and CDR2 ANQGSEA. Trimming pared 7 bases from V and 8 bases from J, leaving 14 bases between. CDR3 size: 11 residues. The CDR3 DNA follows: TGCAGCGGGGGGGAAGACTTCGGCTACACCTTC. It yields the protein CSGGEDFGYTF.

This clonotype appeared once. The chain's CDR3 is CASSVTGEQFF. The CDR3 coding sequence is TGTGCCAGCAGCGTTACCGGGGAGCAGTTCTTC. The rearrangement joins TRBV5-6 to TRBJ2-1; the D is unclear. The germline V gene has CDR1 SGHDT and CDR2 YYEEEE. Trimming stripped 4 bases from V and 10 bases from J, with 9 bases between. The length of the CDR3 is 11 residues.

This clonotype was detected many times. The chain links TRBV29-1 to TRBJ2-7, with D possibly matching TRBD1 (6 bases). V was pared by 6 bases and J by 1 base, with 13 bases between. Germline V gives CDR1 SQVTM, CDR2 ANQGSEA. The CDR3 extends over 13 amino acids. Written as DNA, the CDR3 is TGCAGCGTACGTCCAGGGGCGTCCTACGAGCAGTACTTC. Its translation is CSVRPGASYEQYF.

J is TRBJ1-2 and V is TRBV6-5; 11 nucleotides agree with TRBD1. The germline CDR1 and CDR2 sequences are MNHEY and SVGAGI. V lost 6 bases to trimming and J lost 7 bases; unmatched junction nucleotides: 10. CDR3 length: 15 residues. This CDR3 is CASSIAGQGASGYTF. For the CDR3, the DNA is TGTGCCAGCAGCATTGCCGGACAGGGGGCTTCTGGCTACACCTTC.

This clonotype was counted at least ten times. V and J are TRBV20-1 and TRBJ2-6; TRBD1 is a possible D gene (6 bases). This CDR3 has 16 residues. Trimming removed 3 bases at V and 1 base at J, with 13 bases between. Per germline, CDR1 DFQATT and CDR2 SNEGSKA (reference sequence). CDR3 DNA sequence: TGCAGTGCTAGGCCGACAGGAGAGTCTGGGGCCAACGTCCTGACTTTC. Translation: CSARPTGESGANVLTF.

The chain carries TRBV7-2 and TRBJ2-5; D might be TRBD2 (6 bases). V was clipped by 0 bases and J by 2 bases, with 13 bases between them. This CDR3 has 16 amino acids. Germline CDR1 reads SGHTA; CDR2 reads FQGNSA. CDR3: CASSLAGTGNQETQYF. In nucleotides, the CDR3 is TGTGCCAGCAGCTTAGCCGGGACTGGAAATCAAGAGACCCAGTACTTC.

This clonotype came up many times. CDR3 protein: CASSQEALAGEGQFF. The CDR3 bases are TGCGCCAGCAGCCAAGAGGCACTAGCGGGAGAGGGGCAGTTCTTC. The chain carries TRBV4-1 and TRBJ2-1; 11 bases line up with TRBD2. The CDR3 is made up of 15 amino acids. The germline CDR1 and CDR2 sequences are MGHRA and YSYEKL. The V and J ends lost 0 bases and 12 bases, in that order; junction bases with no gene match: 7.

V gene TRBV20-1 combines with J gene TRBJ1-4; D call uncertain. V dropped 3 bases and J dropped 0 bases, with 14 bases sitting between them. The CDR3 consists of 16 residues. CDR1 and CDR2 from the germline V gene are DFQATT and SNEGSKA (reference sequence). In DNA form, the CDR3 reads TGCAGTGCTAGGCGGGTATCGTTTGCAACTAATGAAAAACTGTTTTTT. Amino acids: CSARRVSFATNEKLFF.

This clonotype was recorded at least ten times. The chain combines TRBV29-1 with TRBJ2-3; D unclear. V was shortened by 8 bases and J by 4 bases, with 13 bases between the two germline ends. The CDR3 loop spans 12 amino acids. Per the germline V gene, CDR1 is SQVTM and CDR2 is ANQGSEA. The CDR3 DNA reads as TGCAGCATCCGCGATGGTGCAGATACGCAGTATTTT. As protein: CSIRDGADTQYF.

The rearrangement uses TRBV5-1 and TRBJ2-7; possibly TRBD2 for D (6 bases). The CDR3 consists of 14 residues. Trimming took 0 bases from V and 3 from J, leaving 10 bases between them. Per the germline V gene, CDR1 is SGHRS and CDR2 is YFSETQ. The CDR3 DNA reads TGCGCCAGCAGCTTGGATCAGGGAGGCTACGAGCAGTACTTC. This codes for CASSLDQGGYEQYF.